This T cell receptor (beta chain) was captured by sequencing in a study of T cell responses to AZD1222 COVID-19 vaccine. In the study overall: Samples with a second dose at about 4 or about 12 weeks were pooled together.

Overall study findings and caveats: Two AZD1222 doses significantly raised spike-specific TCR breadth and depth over controls.

In its sample, this clone was seen once. No antigen is known for it. Measured with immunoSEQ multiplex PCR; TCRdb has only the in-frame clones, and not every one. Seen here are over 120,000 clones, around 91% observed once, and the top ten hold 1.6%. Sequenced material: peripheral blood, taken on day 0 of AZD1222 vaccination. This clonotype was sampled from an adult in good health.

CDR3 protein: CSVGVSGIIDTQYF. Here the CDR3 DNA reads TGCAGCGTTGGGGTTAGCGGGATTATAGATACGCAGTATTTT. This chain connects TRBV29-1 to TRBJ2-3; 8 bases fit TRBD2. The CDR3 is 14 residues long. V was pared by 4 bases and J by 5 bases, with 8 bases of the junction left unmatched. Germline lookup yields CDR1 SQVTM and CDR2 ANQGSEA.